This T cell receptor beta chain derives from a study of T cells in Graves' hyperthyroidism and ophthalmopathy. Study background: Peripheral blood was drawn at first diagnosis, prior to all treatment.

Researchers took RNA transcripts and amplified the TCR beta CDR3 regions from them. HTBI primers were the set used in a first-round RT-PCR of the TCR CDR3. TCRdb re-called the multiplex PCR reads through MiXCR, storing one row per CDR3 protein. The data show about 58,000 distinct CDR3 sequences, with 49% seen just once and 9.5% to 15% held by the top ten. The CDR3 has 12 residues. V lost 8 bases, J lost 11 bases, and 17 bases lay in between. Germline assignment: CDR1 SGHTA and CDR2 FQGNSA. The TCR comes from a young woman with Graves' ophthalmopathy. Specimen: blood. The chain combines TRBV7-2 with TRBJ2-3; the D is unclear. CDR3 region: CASGPGVGEQYF. For the CDR3, the DNA is TGTGCCAGCGGCCCCGGTGTGGGTGAGCAGTATTTT.